This TCR beta chain was captured in a study of tumor and adjacent non-tumor tissue in lung cancer. General study results and limits: TCR diversity was significantly greater in tumor than normal lung tissue.

The CDR3 covers 14 residues. V shed 7 bases and J shed 0 bases, with 10 bases lying between them. Germline V gene lookup returns CDR1 PRHDT and CDR2 FYEKMQ (reference sequence). Notes on this clonotype: Its specificity is not known.

RNA was extracted from bulk tissue without any cell sorting. This non-tumor lung sample came from over 3 cm beyond the tumor edge. Three rounds of nested PCR, following a modified ARM-PCR protocol, produced the TCRbeta library. TCRdb itself ran the multiplex PCR reads through MiXCR, one entry per CDR3 protein. This sample has 70,000 to 90,000 distinct CDR3 sequences, with 55% to 70% found just once. The specimen sequenced was distant non-tumor lung tissue. The clonotype originates from a woman aged 45-65 years with non-small cell lung cancer. The chain joins TRBV13 to TRBJ2-4; D may be TRBD1 (6 bases). In nucleotides, the CDR3 is TGTGCCAGCATCTTGGGACAAGCCAAAAACATTCAGTACTTC. This translates into CASILGQAKNIQYF.